The rows below give T cell receptor beta chains drawn from one sample of a study of shared clonotypes between healthy human individuals. Generated by immunoSEQ multiplex PCR, the TCRdb table keeps only in-frame clones and is missing some. In the table there are roughly 500,000 clones, more than 65% of which are singletons. The sequencing sample was made of PBMCs. The source is a middle-aged woman in good health. Some clones in this sample may be carry-over from other donors' samples. Each CDR3 is given with its conserved first and last residue. The D gene is left open where the match is weak. The size field is filled for only some rows; it gives once, few, many or a size class.

cdr3_aa	cdr3_nt	d_call	clone_size	v_call	j_call
CASSQLAGSAYNEQFF	TGTGCCAGCAGCCAGTTAGCGGGGTCTGCCTACAATGAGCAGTTCTTC	TRBD2	-	TRBV7-3	TRBJ2-1
CASSHGTEAFF	TGTGCCAGCAGTCATGGGACTGAAGCTTTCTTT	-	-	TRBV6-6	TRBJ1-1
CASRVGTSGSFDTQYF	TGTGCCAGCAGGGTTGGGACTAGCGGGAGCTTTGATACGCAGTATTTT	TRBD2	-	TRBV2	TRBJ2-3
CASSYGGTDTQYF	TGTGCCAGCAGTTACGGGGGCACAGATACGCAGTATTTT	-	-	TRBV6-5	TRBJ2-3
CASREGTSNQPQHF	TGTGCCAGCAGGGAGGGTACCAGCAATCAGCCCCAGCATTTT	-	-	TRBV6-6	TRBJ1-5
CASSFSSSYNEQFF	TGTGCCAGCAGCTTTAGCAGCTCCTACAATGAGCAGTTCTTC	-	-	TRBV11-2	TRBJ2-1
CASSLLRETQYF	TGTGCCAGCAGTTTATTACGAGAGACCCAGTACTTC	-	-	TRBV28	TRBJ2-5
CASSLKALAGEVLPYEQYF	TGCGCCAGCAGCCTAAAGGCACTAGCGGGAGAGGTATTACCCTACGAGCAGTACTTC	TRBD2	-	TRBV4-3	TRBJ2-7
CASSLAQGNTEAFF	TGCGCCAGCAGCTTGGCACAGGGGAACACTGAAGCTTTCTTT	-	-	TRBV5-1	TRBJ1-1
CASSLDGGRESEQYF	TGCGCCAGCAGCTTGGACGGCGGGAGGGAGTCCGAGCAGTACTTC	TRBD2	once	TRBV5-1	TRBJ2-7
CASENGQEGSGRGTGELFF	TGTGCCAGTGAGAACGGACAGGAGGGTAGCGGGAGGGGCACCGGGGAGCTGTTTTTT	TRBD2	-	TRBV19	TRBJ2-2
CASSLPREANTEAFF	TGTGCCAGCAGTCTCCCGAGGGAGGCGAACACTGAAGCTTTCTTT	-	-	TRBV2	TRBJ1-1
CASSGTSGIQETQYF	TGTGCCAGCAGTGGGACTAGCGGAATTCAAGAGACCCAGTACTTC	TRBD2	-	TRBV2	TRBJ2-5
CASSSGDPQTDTQYF	TGTGCCAGCAGCTCCGGGGACCCACAGACAGATACGCAGTATTTT	-	-	TRBV7-3	TRBJ2-3
CASSPVGGSGNEQFF	TGCGCCAGCAGCCCTGTTGGGGGGAGTGGCAATGAGCAGTTCTTC	-	-	TRBV4-3	TRBJ2-1
CASSLGGTFGYTF	TGTGCCAGCAGTTTGGGGGGGACCTTCGGCTACACCTTC	-	-	TRBV28	TRBJ1-2
CASSLEPIKETQYF	TGTGCCAGCAGCTTGGAGCCTATCAAAGAGACCCAGTACTTC	-	-	TRBV5-4	TRBJ2-5
CATSTQGFSGANVLTF	TGTGCCACCTCGACTCAGGGGTTTTCTGGGGCCAACGTCCTGACTTTC	-	-	TRBV6-6	TRBJ2-6
CASSLDGIQETQYF	TGTGCCAGCAGCTTAGACGGCATCCAAGAGACCCAGTACTTC	-	-	TRBV7-2	TRBJ2-5
CASSFGPGDEQFF	TGTGCCAGCAGCTTTGGCCCCGGGGATGAGCAGTTCTTC	-	-	TRBV7-2	TRBJ2-1
CASSSGTRLDEQFF	TGTGCCAGCAGCTCGGGGACTAGGTTGGATGAGCAGTTCTTC	TRBD2	few	TRBV7-3	TRBJ2-1
CASSYTWDSSYEQYF	TGTGCCAGCAGTTACACCTGGGACTCCTCCTACGAGCAGTACTTC	-	-	TRBV28	TRBJ2-7
CASSTSYQETQYF	TGTGCCAGCAGCACCTCGTACCAAGAGACCCAGTACTTC	-	-	TRBV9	TRBJ2-5
CAISELAGLYEQYF	TGTGCCATCAGTGAACTAGCGGGACTATACGAGCAGTACTTC	TRBD2	few	TRBV10-3	TRBJ2-7
CASSHHRGLGSNYGYTF	TGTGCCAGCAGCCACCACAGGGGCCTAGGATCAAACTATGGCTACACCTTC	TRBD1	-	TRBV9	TRBJ1-2
CASSLNPSGSSYEQYF	TGTGCCAGCAGCTTAAACCCTAGCGGGAGCTCCTACGAGCAGTACTTC	TRBD2	-	TRBV7-2	TRBJ2-7
CATSRDQAQETQYF	TGTGCCACCAGCAGAGATCAGGCCCAAGAGACCCAGTACTTC	-	-	TRBV15	TRBJ2-5
CASSPSSQGPRVLYF	TGTGCCAGCAGCCCTAGCTCCCAGGGCCCTCGTGTGCTGTACTTC	-	once	TRBV7-9	TRBJ2-7
CASSRGGAGEAYEQYF	TGTGCCAGCTCACGCGGGGGAGCGGGAGAGGCCTACGAGCAGTACTTC	TRBD2	-	TRBV18	TRBJ2-7
CASSLAVVAVSYEQYF	TGTGCCAGCAGCTTGGCCGTGGTAGCGGTCTCCTACGAGCAGTACTTC	-	-	TRBV5-5	TRBJ2-7
CASSGQSASGYTF	TGTGCCAGCAGCGGACAGTCGGCTTCTGGCTACACCTTC	-	-	TRBV6-1	TRBJ1-2
CASSLVPRAEAFF	TGTGCCAGCAGCTTAGTTCCCCGGGCTGAAGCTTTCTTT	-	few	TRBV7-2	TRBJ1-1
CASTPGSSYNEQFF	TGTGCCAGCACCCCGGGGAGCTCCTACAATGAGCAGTTCTTC	-	-	TRBV6-5	TRBJ2-1
CASTGTGYGNTIYF	TGTGCCAGCACCGGGACAGGGTACGGAAACACCATATATTTT	TRBD1	-	TRBV6-5	TRBJ1-3
CASSFWGSPNEQYF	TGTGCCAGCAGTTTCTGGGGGAGTCCCAACGAGCAGTACTTC	-	once	TRBV27	TRBJ2-7
CASSDPGQGDYGYTF	TGTGCCAGCAGCGACCCGGGACAGGGGGACTATGGCTACACCTTC	TRBD1	-	TRBV11-2	TRBJ1-2
CASKGGSKVGEQFF	TGTGCCAGCAAGGGCGGGAGCAAGGTTGGTGAGCAGTTCTTC	TRBD2	few	TRBV6-1	TRBJ2-1
CASSFANSYNEQFF	TGTGCCAGCAGCTTTGCGAATTCCTACAATGAGCAGTTCTTC	-	-	TRBV5-4	TRBJ2-1
CASSLLAEGYNEQFF	TGTGCCAGCAGCTTGTTAGCGGAGGGCTACAATGAGCAGTTCTTC	-	-	TRBV5-4	TRBJ2-1
CASSLQGPSLGEQYF	TGTGCCAGCAGCCTTCAAGGACCCAGCTTGGGCGAGCAGTACTTC	-	-	TRBV5-6	TRBJ2-7
CASSLAGEQFF	TGTGCCAGCAGCTTGGCGGGGGAGCAGTTCTTC	-	many	TRBV7-2	TRBJ2-1
CASRGQGAGTEAFF	TGTGCCAGCAGGGGACAGGGGGCAGGCACTGAAGCTTTCTTT	TRBD1	-	TRBV6-1	TRBJ1-1
CASSEAQGAYGYTF	TGTGCCAGCAGTGAAGCGCAGGGGGCGTATGGCTACACCTTC	TRBD1	-	TRBV2	TRBJ1-2
CASSQVGWETQYF	TGCGCCAGCAGCCAAGTCGGGTGGGAGACCCAGTACTTC	-	once	TRBV4-1	TRBJ2-5
CASSPGRARVNNEQFF	TGCGCCAGCAGCCCAGGGAGGGCCCGGGTAAACAATGAGCAGTTCTTC	TRBD2	-	TRBV4-1	TRBJ2-1
CASSQEHGMNTGELFF	TGCGCCAGCAGCCAAGAGCACGGAATGAACACCGGGGAGCTGTTTTTT	-	once	TRBV4-3	TRBJ2-2